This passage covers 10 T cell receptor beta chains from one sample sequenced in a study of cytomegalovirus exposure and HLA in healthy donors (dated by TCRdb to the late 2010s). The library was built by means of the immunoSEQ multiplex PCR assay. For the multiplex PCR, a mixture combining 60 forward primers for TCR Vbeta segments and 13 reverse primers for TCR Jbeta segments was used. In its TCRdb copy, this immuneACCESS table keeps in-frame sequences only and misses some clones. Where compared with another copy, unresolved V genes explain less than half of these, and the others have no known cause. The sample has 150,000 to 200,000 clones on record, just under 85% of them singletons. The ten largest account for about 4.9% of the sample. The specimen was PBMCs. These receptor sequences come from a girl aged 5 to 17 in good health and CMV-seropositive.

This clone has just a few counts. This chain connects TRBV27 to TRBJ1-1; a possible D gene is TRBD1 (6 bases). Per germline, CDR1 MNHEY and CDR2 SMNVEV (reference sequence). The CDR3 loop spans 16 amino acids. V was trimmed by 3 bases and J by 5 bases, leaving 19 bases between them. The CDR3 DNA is TGTGCCAGCAGTTTTCTCTTAGGGGGGGCCGAGACTGAAGCTTTCTTT. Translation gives CASSFLLGGAETEAFF.

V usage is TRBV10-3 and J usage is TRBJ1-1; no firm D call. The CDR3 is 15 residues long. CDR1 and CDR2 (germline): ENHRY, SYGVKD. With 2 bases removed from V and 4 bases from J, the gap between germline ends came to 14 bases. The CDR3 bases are TGTGCCATCAGTGAGCCCAAGTCCGGGGTCACTGAAGCTTTCTTT. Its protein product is CAISEPKSGVTEAFF.

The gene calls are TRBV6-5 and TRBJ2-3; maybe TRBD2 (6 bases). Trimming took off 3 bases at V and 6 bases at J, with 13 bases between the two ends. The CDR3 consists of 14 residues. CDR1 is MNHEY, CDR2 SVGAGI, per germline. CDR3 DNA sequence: TGTGCCAGCAGTTATGAGCCCCGGGGGGATACGCAGTATTTT. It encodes CASSYEPRGDTQYF.

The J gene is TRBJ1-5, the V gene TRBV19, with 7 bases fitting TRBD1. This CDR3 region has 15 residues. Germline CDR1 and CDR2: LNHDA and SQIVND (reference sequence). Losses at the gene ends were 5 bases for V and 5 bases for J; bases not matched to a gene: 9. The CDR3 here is CASSSRTGEYQPQHF. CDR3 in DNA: TGTGCCAGTAGTTCGAGAACAGGGGAGTATCAGCCCCAGCATTTT.

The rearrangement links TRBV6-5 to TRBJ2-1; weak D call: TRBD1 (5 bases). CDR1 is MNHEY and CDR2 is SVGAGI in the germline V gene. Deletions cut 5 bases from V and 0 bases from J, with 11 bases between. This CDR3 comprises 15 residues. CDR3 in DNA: TGTGCCAGCAGTGCAGGGCAGAGCTCCTACAATGAGCAGTTCTTC. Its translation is CASSAGQSSYNEQFF.

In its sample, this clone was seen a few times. CDR3 DNA: TGTGCCAGCAGCGTAGGAAACTTTCCCGGAGATACGCAGTATTTT. This codes for CASSVGNFPGDTQYF. The chain has TRBV9 and TRBJ2-3; no definite D call. Trimming pared 0 bases from V and 5 bases from J, leaving 13 bases between. Per germline, CDR1 SGDLS and CDR2 YYNGEE. The CDR3 loop spans 15 amino acids.

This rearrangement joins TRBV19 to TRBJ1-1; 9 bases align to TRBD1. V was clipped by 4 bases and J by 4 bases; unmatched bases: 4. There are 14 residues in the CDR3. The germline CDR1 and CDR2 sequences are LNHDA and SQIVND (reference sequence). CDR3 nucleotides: TGTGCCAGTAGTAGGGCGACAGGGGGCACTGAAGCTTTCTTT. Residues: CASSRATGGTEAFF.

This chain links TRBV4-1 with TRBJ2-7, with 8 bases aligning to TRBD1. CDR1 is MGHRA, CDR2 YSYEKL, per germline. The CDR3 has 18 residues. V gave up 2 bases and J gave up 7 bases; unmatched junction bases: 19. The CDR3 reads CASSQYGTGDSDLREQYF. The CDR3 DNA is TGCGCCAGCAGCCAATATGGGACAGGAGACTCCGATCTACGGGAGCAGTACTTC.

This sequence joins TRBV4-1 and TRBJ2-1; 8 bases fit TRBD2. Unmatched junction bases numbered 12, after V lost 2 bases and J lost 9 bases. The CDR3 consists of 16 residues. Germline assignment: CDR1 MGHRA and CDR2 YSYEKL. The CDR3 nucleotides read TGCGCCAGCAGCCAACGTCTCTCGGGGGGGCTACGTGAGCAGTTCTTC. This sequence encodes CASSQRLSGGLREQFF.

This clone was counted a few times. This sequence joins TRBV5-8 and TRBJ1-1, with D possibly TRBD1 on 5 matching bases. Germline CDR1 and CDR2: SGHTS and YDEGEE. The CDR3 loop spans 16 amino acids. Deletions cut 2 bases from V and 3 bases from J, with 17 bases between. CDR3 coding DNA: TGTGCCAGCAGCTTTTTAGGGGAAGTAGGAGACACTGAAGCTTTCTTT. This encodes CASSFLGEVGDTEAFF.